Shown below are 4 T cell receptor beta chains from a single sample sequenced in a study of cytomegalovirus exposure and HLA in healthy donors. 60 Vbeta and 13 Jbeta primers were used in PCR. TCRdb's table, derived via immunoSEQ multiplex PCR, lists solely in-frame clones and lacks some. The sample records more than 95,000 clones, more than 70% being singletons. Specimen: PBMCs. Receptors were obtained from a woman between 45 and 65 years old in good health and CMV-seropositive.

The chain is built from TRBV11-2 and TRBJ2-7; D is undetermined. In germline, CDR1 is SGHAT, CDR2 FQNNGV. The CDR3 extends over 14 amino acids. Between the trimmed V and J ends, which lost 7 bases and 3 bases, there was a span of 16 bases. The CDR3 reads CASTMGTTIYEQYF. The CDR3 DNA reads TGTGCCAGCACCATGGGCACCACGATCTACGAGCAGTACTTC. The full variable domain, rest sourced from reference TRBV11-2 and TRBJ2-7, is EAGVAQSPRYKIIEKRQSVAFWCNPISGHATLYWYQQILGQGPKLLIQFQNNGVVDDSQLPKDRFSAERLKGVDSTLKIQPAKLEDSAVYLCASTMGTTIYEQYFGPGTRLTVT.

This clone was detected only a few times. J is TRBJ1-1 and V is TRBV6-5, with 8 nucleotides matching TRBD1. CDR1 is MNHEY, CDR2 SVGAGI, per germline. The CDR3 spans 15 residues. V gave up 2 bases and J gave up 4 bases; unmatched junction bases: 6. CDR3 residues: CASSYGPQGGTEAFF. CDR3 bases: TGTGCCAGCAGTTACGGCCCACAGGGGGGCACTGAAGCTTTCTTT.

The rearrangement uses TRBV27 and TRBJ1-1; D possibly corresponds to TRBD1 (5 bases). V lost 5 bases and J lost 8, with 12 bases in between. The CDR3 runs 12 residues. Germline V gene sequence: CDR1 MNHEY, CDR2 SMNVEV (reference sequence). The CDR3 DNA reads as TGTGCCAGCAGTCCTAACAGGAGAGAAGCTTTCTTT. Amino acid sequence: CASSPNRREAFF.

The CDR3 region is CASSEVADRAANYGYTF. The CDR3, as DNA: TGTGCCAGCAGTGAAGTAGCGGACAGGGCGGCTAACTATGGCTACACCTTC. This chain connects TRBV6-1 to TRBJ1-2; TRBD1 agrees at 8 bases. The CDR3 length is 17 residues. V lost 1 base to trimming and J lost 0 bases; unmatched junction nucleotides: 7. From germline, CDR1 is MNHNS and CDR2 SASEGT.